These 2 T cell receptor beta chains were all obtained from the same sample, sequenced in a study of shared clonotypes between healthy human individuals. Naive CD8 isolation took CD45RO-negative cells positively selected for CCR7 and excluded terminally differentiated effector memory CD45RA+ cells. Sequencing was performed with immunoSEQ multiplex PCR; in TCRdb, only in-frame clones are kept and a portion is missing. The table lists approximately 2,200,000 clones, about 93% of them singletons. Sequencing input: naive CD8+ T cells from PBMCs. Receptors were obtained from a man aged 18 to 29 in good health. Some clones in this sample may be carry-over from other donors' samples.

The genes are TRBV29-1 and TRBJ1-1; D ambiguous. The V end lost 6 bases, the J end lost 11 bases, and 25 bases lay between the germline ends. There are 14 residues in the CDR3. From germline, CDR1 is SQVTM and CDR2 ANQGSEA. CDR3 nucleotides: TGCAGCGTGGAGGGAGGGTCCGAACTTCGTCGGGCTTTCTTT. Amino acid sequence: CSVEGGSELRRAFF.

The V gene is TRBV19, the J gene TRBJ2-2, with D unresolved. V was trimmed by 7 bases and J by 2 bases, leaving 8 bases between them. The CDR3 is made up of 13 amino acids. Per the germline V gene, CDR1 is LNHDA and CDR2 is SQIVND (reference sequence). Written as DNA, the CDR3 is TGTGCCAGTATCCACGGAAACACCGGGGAGCTGTTTTTT. The encoded protein is CASIHGNTGELFF.